Below, 32 T cell receptor beta chains from the same sample are listed, as sequenced in a study of regulatory T cells in long-lasting Graves disease. Time point denoted: newly diagnosed GD, antithyroid drugs for less than 3 months. Extracted PBMC RNA gave rise to the TCR library. Relying on iRepertoire HTBI primers and Arm-PCR of CDR3 regions, the team built TCR beta libraries. A single record per CDR3 protein comes from TCRdb applying MiXCR to the multiplex PCR reads. The top ten clones hold roughly a tenth of a sample with some 410,000 distinct CDR3 sequences, roughly 17% of them seen once. This sample also appeared in a second study, on T cells in Graves' hyperthyroidism and ophthalmopathy.

This specimen was peripheral blood mononuclear cells (PBMCs), taken at new diagnosis, from a patient treated with antithyroid drugs. These receptors were collected from a woman aged 30 to 39 with Graves disease.

This clonotype showed up many times. The chain employs TRBV9 and TRBJ1-2, with 9 bases fitting TRBD1. CDR3 size: 17 residues. Losses at the gene ends were 6 bases for V and 2 bases for J; bases not matched to a gene: 14. The germline CDR1 and CDR2 sequences are SGDLS and YYNGEE. The CDR3 region is CASIERKPDRGNYGYTF. The CDR3 DNA reads as TGTGCCAGCATCGAGAGGAAGCCGGACAGGGGAAACTATGGCTACACCTTC.

This CDR3 is CSARGHYPLARGGDEQFF. The CDR3 region has the DNA TGCAGTGCTAGAGGCCATTACCCACTAGCTCGGGGAGGCGATGAGCAGTTCTTC. The chain is built from TRBV20-1 and TRBJ2-1, with TRBD2 as a possible D gene (6 bases). The germline V and J ends were trimmed by 1 base and 8 bases, with 27 bases remaining between them. The CDR3 loop spans 18 amino acids. CDR1 and CDR2 from the germline V gene are DFQATT and SNEGSKA (reference sequence).

In its sample, this clonotype was seen many times. The V and J genes are TRBV11-3 and TRBJ2-1; 12 bases are shared with TRBD2. V lost 5 bases and J lost 8; bases outside the gene matches: 10. CDR1 SGHNT and CDR2 YENEEA come from the germline V gene. The CDR3 is 16 residues long. CDR3 protein: CASSPILTSGSDEQFF. For the CDR3, the DNA is TGTGCCAGCAGCCCGATCCTGACTAGCGGGAGTGATGAGCAGTTCTTC.

There are many counts of this clonotype. The chain has TRBV6-2 or TRBV6-3 and TRBJ1-5, with 9 bases matching TRBD1. CDR1 MNHEY and CDR2 SVGEGT come from the germline V gene. V gave up 3 bases and J gave up 1 base; unmatched junction bases: 16. The CDR3 runs 20 residues. The CDR3, as DNA: TGTGCCAGCAGTTATCGAGTTTCCGGGACAGGGAGCGTAAGCAATCAGCCCCAGCATTTT. Translating it yields CASSYRVSGTGSVSNQPQHF.

This sequence joins TRBV28 and TRBJ2-3; a possible D gene is TRBD1 (6 bases). Germline CDR1 is MDHEN and CDR2 is SYDVKM. The CDR3 consists of 15 residues. V shed 6 bases and J shed 3 bases, with 16 bases lying between them. The CDR3 reads CASSPRGIATDTQYF. CDR3 bases: TGTGCCAGCAGCCCGAGGGGGATAGCGACAGATACGCAGTATTTT.

This clonotype was detected many times. The CDR3 loop is CASRQGDREQYF. The CDR3 coding sequence is TGTGCCAGCAGACAGGGAGATCGGGAGCAGTACTTC. The rearrangement uses TRBV6-1 and TRBJ2-7, with D possibly being TRBD1 (6 bases). Germline CDR1 reads MNHNS; CDR2 reads SASEGT. The V end lost 6 bases, the J end lost 7 bases, and 13 bases lay between the germline ends. CDR3 length equals 12 residues.

In this sample, this clonotype turned up many times. The J gene is TRBJ2-7, the V gene TRBV30; no clear D. Germline V gene data show CDR1 as GTSNPN and CDR2 as SVGIG (reference sequence). The CDR3 runs 10 residues. V gave up 1 base and J gave up 7 bases, with 5 bases separating them. The CDR3 spells CAWSGREQYF. The CDR3 region has the DNA TGTGCCTGGAGTGGGCGGGAGCAGTACTTC.

The rearrangement uses TRBV13 and TRBJ2-1; 9 bases map to TRBD2. The V gene end was trimmed by 5 bases and the J gene end by 3 bases; junction bases not matched to a gene: 11. The CDR3 is 17 amino acids. CDR1 is PRHDT, CDR2 FYEKMQ, per germline (reference sequence). DNA of the CDR3: TGTGCCAGCAGCCCTACCACTAGCGGGCAACTCTACAATGAGCAGTTCTTC. Amino acid sequence: CASSPTTSGQLYNEQFF. Supplemented by reference TRBV13 and TRBJ2-1, the full variable domain reads AAGVIQSPRHLIKEKRETATLKCYPIPRHDTVYWYQQGPGQDPQFLISFYEKMQSDKGSIPDRFSAQQFSDYHSELNMSSLELGDSALYFCASSPTTSGQLYNEQFFGPGTRLTVL.

This clonotype was recorded at least ten times. This rearrangement joins TRBV6-1 to TRBJ2-1; 8 bases are a match to TRBD2. Trimming cost V 6 bases and J 2 bases; bases outside gene matches: 6. Germline CDR1 MNHNS, CDR2 SASEGT. CDR3 size: 15 residues. Written as DNA, the CDR3 is TGTGCCAGCAGGTCGACTAGCGAGGCCTACAATGAGCAGTTCTTC. It translates to CASRSTSEAYNEQFF.

V and J are TRBV18 and TRBJ2-1; the D gene could be TRBD1 or TRBD2 (5 bases each). With 7 bases removed from V and 8 bases from J, the gap between germline ends came to 18 bases. Per germline, CDR1 KGHSH and CDR2 LQKENI. This CDR3 has 14 amino acids. CDR3 protein: CASCSRDRGDEQFF. CDR3 nucleotides: TGTGCCAGCTGCTCCCGGGACCGAGGCGATGAGCAGTTCTTC.

This clonotype was counted between two and nine times. The V call is TRBV20-1, the J call TRBJ1-2; the match to TRBD1 covers 9 bases. The CDR3 runs 11 residues. V lost 6 bases, J lost 13 bases, and 9 bases stayed unmatched. Per germline, CDR1 DFQATT and CDR2 SNEGSKA (reference sequence). The CDR3, as DNA: TGCAGTGCCTCGATGGGACAGGGTACCACCTTC. Translating it yields CSASMGQGTTF.

The rearrangement joins TRBV30 to TRBJ1-2; the D is unclear. V was trimmed by 4 bases and J by 7 bases, leaving 16 bases between them. CDR3 length: 13 amino acids. CDR1 GTSNPN and CDR2 SVGIG come from the germline V gene (reference sequence). This chain's CDR3 is CAWTLLEGSGYTF. The CDR3 DNA reads as TGTGCCTGGACCCTGCTGGAGGGCTCTGGCTACACCTTC.

The chain has TRBV12-3 or TRBV12-4 and TRBJ2-1; possibly TRBD1 or TRBD2 for D (5 bases each). The CDR3 sequence is 14 residues long. V was clipped by 5 bases and J by 6 bases, with 14 bases between them. The CDR3 region has the DNA TGTGCCAGCAGTCCGAGGGACGCCCGCAATGAGCAGTTCTTC. Protein product: CASSPRDARNEQFF.

V is TRBV4-1 and J is TRBJ2-3; D not certain. CDR1 is MGHRA, CDR2 YSYEKL, per germline. V was cut by 4 bases and J by 2 bases, with 19 bases left in between. This CDR3 has 17 amino acids. Here the CDR3 reads CASSPSPGAVSTDTQYF. CDR3 in DNA: TGCGCCAGCAGCCCCTCTCCGGGCGCGGTCTCCACAGATACGCAGTATTTT.

This sequence joins TRBV7-8 and TRBJ2-1; no firm D call. Per germline, CDR1 SGHVS and CDR2 FQNEAQ. The CDR3 has 13 residues. Trimming left V 8 bases short and J 10 bases short, with 18 bases between. The chain's CDR3 is CASVSAPAEEQFF. The DNA for the CDR3 is TGTGCCAGCGTATCCGCCCCTGCGGAAGAGCAGTTCTTC.

This clonotype was observed at least ten times. This sequence joins TRBV6-1 and TRBJ2-1; 8 bases line up with TRBD1. CDR1 and CDR2 from the germline V gene are MNHNS and SASEGT. This CDR3 contains 16 residues. J gave up 7 bases and V 1 base, and 9 bases lay outside the gene matches. The CDR3 sequence: CASSEGGDRQTNEQFF. CDR3 sequence (DNA): TGTGCCAGCAGTGAAGGAGGGGACAGGCAAACAAATGAGCAGTTCTTC.

The V call is TRBV20-1, the J call TRBJ1-5; unclear D gene. There are 14 residues in the CDR3. CDR1 is DFQATT and CDR2 is SNEGSKA in the germline V gene (reference sequence). The ends were cut back, 4 bases at V and 6 bases at J, with 16 bases in the middle. CDR3 nucleotide sequence: TGCAGTGCTACCGTCGGGTTTGAGGGTCAGCCCCAGCATTTT. Amino acid sequence: CSATVGFEGQPQHF.

The chain carries TRBV28 and TRBJ2-5; D unclear. Germline CDR1 and CDR2: MDHEN and SYDVKM. The CDR3 extends over 12 amino acids. V lost 8 bases to trimming and J lost 5 bases, with 12 bases between them. The CDR3 spells CASADTWETQYF. The CDR3 nucleotides read TGTGCCAGCGCAGACACGTGGGAGACCCAGTACTTC.

This clonotype was picked up many times. The J gene is TRBJ2-3, the V gene TRBV2; D gene uncertain. CDR1 is SNHLY and CDR2 is FYNNEI in the germline V gene. There are 16 residues in the CDR3. The germline V and J ends were trimmed by 2 bases and 2 bases, with 14 bases remaining between them. CDR3 sequence reads: CASSEFREQFTDTQYF. In nucleotides, the CDR3 is TGTGCCAGCAGTGAATTTAGGGAACAATTCACAGATACGCAGTATTTT.

This clonotype was found many times. The chain has TRBV15 and TRBJ1-4, with D possibly matching TRBD1 (6 bases). The CDR3 loop spans 14 amino acids. The V and J ends lost 5 bases and 5 bases respectively, with 12 bases between them. The germline V gene encodes CDR1 LNHNV and CDR2 YYDKDF (reference sequence). The CDR3: CATSSRRGNEKLFF. CDR3 bases: TGTGCCACCAGCTCGAGAAGGGGGAATGAAAAACTGTTTTTT.

This clonotype has a count of ten or more. The rearrangement uses TRBV30 and TRBJ2-4; TRBD2 aligns across 7 bases. The length of the CDR3 is 14 residues. Unmatched junction bases numbered 5, after V lost 5 bases and J lost 1 base. The germline V gene has CDR1 GTSNPN and CDR2 SVGIG (reference sequence). This CDR3 is CAWGEGYAKNIQYF. The CDR3, as DNA: TGTGCCTGGGGGGAGGGGTATGCCAAAAACATTCAGTACTTC.

This clonotype was observed a few times. The chain has TRBV12-3 or TRBV12-4 and TRBJ2-2, with TRBD2 identical over 8 bases. V shed 6 bases and J 4 bases; nucleotides not matched to a gene: 10. The CDR3 is 16 residues long. CDR3 protein: CASSFTSGRGTGELFF. The CDR3 DNA reads TGTGCCAGCAGCTTCACTAGCGGCAGAGGCACCGGGGAGCTGTTTTTT.

In its sample, this clonotype was seen many times. The V gene is TRBV6-1, the J gene TRBJ1-5; 7 bases are a match to TRBD1. CDR3 length equals 15 residues. Looked up from germline, CDR1 is MNHNS and CDR2 is SASEGT. The junction had 8 bases not matched to a gene; V was cut back by 6 bases and J by 3 bases. The CDR3 nucleotides are TGTGCCAGCAGAGGAAGGGGGCTCACCAATCAGCCCCAGCATTTT. It specifies CASRGRGLTNQPQHF.

This clonotype was counted many times. This sequence joins TRBV6-1 and TRBJ1-5; the D gene is possibly TRBD1 (5 bases). Germline CDR1 reads MNHNS; CDR2 reads SASEGT. This CDR3 has 14 amino acids. V was trimmed by 6 bases and J by 0 bases, leaving 9 bases between them. The CDR3 DNA is TGTGCCAGCAGAGCAGGGTATAGCAATCAGCCCCAGCATTTT. This sequence encodes CASRAGYSNQPQHF.

This clonotype was seen a handful of times. The V call is TRBV10-1, the J call TRBJ2-1; 12 bases are shared with TRBD2. Unmatched junction bases numbered 11, after V lost 8 bases and J lost 9 bases. Germline assignment: CDR1 WNHNN and CDR2 SYGVQD (reference sequence). The CDR3 runs 15 residues. The CDR3 DNA reads TGCGCCAGCGCTCTAGCGGGAGGGCCGGGTAGTGAGCAGTTCTTC. Protein sequence: CASALAGGPGSEQFF.

This clonotype has just a few counts. The J gene is TRBJ2-7, the V gene TRBV7-8, with 10 positions matching TRBD2. The J segment lost 6 bases and the V segment lost 1 base, leaving 9 bases of the junction unmatched. CDR1 and CDR2 (germline): SGHVS, FQNEAQ. The CDR3 loop spans 16 amino acids. The CDR3 nucleotides are TGTGCCAGCAGCTTAGAGTCGGTAGCGGGAGGATCCGAGCAGTACTTC. Its protein product is CASSLESVAGGSEQYF.

This clonotype was detected ten times or more. This chain links TRBV20-1 with TRBJ2-7; D is uncertain. Germline CDR1 DFQATT, CDR2 SNEGSKA (reference sequence). Trimming removed 4 bases from V and 2 bases from J, with 9 bases in between. CDR3 length: 12 residues. CDR3 in amino acids: CSAIDWAYEQYF. CDR3 coding DNA: TGCAGTGCTATAGACTGGGCCTACGAGCAGTACTTC.

This clonotype has a count of ten or more. The chain employs TRBV11-1 and TRBJ1-3, with D hard to call. Trimming took off 5 bases at V and 0 bases at J, with 8 bases between the two ends. This CDR3 contains 14 residues. Germline V CDR1 and CDR2: SGHAT, FQDESV (reference sequence). The CDR3 bases are TGTGCCAGCAGCGTCCGGGACTCTGGAAACACCATATATTTT. Amino acid sequence: CASSVRDSGNTIYF.

The chain employs TRBV29-1 and TRBJ2-7; TRBD2 aligns across 8 bases. The germline gives CDR1 SQVTM, CDR2 ANQGSEA. CDR3 length equals 13 residues. V lost 3 bases, J lost 3 bases, and 4 bases stayed unmatched. The CDR3: CSVDGGARYEQYF. DNA for the CDR3: TGCAGCGTTGACGGGGGGGCCCGCTACGAGCAGTACTTC.

This clonotype was picked up many times. The chain combines TRBV28 with TRBJ2-1, with 8 bases lining up with TRBD2. V shed 4 bases, J shed 2 bases, and the junction held 10 bases outside the gene matches. Germline V gene lookup returns CDR1 MDHEN and CDR2 SYDVKM. This CDR3 is built from 17 residues. In DNA, the CDR3 is TGTGCCAGCAGTTCCCCGGGACTAGTCGTCCCCTACAATGAGCAGTTCTTC. Its translation is CASSSPGLVVPYNEQFF.

This clonotype was counted a few times. The rearrangement joins TRBV5-1 to TRBJ2-2; D gene uncertain. This CDR3 is 12 amino acids long. The germline V and J ends were trimmed by 4 bases and 3 bases, with 4 bases remaining between them. From germline, CDR1 is SGHRS and CDR2 YFSETQ. CDR3 sequence: CASSAYTGELFF. CDR3 bases: TGCGCCAGCAGCGCGTACACCGGGGAGCTGTTTTTT. Full variable domain (missing parts from reference TRBV5-1 and TRBJ2-2): KAGVTQTPRYLIKTRGQQVTLSCSPISGHRSVSWYQQTPGQGLQFLFEYFSETQRNKGNFPGRFSGRQFSNSRSEMNVSTLELGDSALYLCASSAYTGELFFGEGSRLTVL.

The table lists this clonotype with many counts. V gene TRBV6-1 combines with J gene TRBJ2-1, with 9 bases aligning to TRBD1. Germline assignment: CDR1 MNHNS and CDR2 SASEGT. The CDR3 runs 17 residues. The V gene end was trimmed by 6 bases and the J gene end by 0 bases; junction bases not matched to a gene: 9. Here the CDR3 reads CASSLRDRATSYNEQFF. Here the CDR3 DNA reads TGTGCCAGCAGCCTCCGGGACAGGGCCACCTCCTACAATGAGCAGTTCTTC.